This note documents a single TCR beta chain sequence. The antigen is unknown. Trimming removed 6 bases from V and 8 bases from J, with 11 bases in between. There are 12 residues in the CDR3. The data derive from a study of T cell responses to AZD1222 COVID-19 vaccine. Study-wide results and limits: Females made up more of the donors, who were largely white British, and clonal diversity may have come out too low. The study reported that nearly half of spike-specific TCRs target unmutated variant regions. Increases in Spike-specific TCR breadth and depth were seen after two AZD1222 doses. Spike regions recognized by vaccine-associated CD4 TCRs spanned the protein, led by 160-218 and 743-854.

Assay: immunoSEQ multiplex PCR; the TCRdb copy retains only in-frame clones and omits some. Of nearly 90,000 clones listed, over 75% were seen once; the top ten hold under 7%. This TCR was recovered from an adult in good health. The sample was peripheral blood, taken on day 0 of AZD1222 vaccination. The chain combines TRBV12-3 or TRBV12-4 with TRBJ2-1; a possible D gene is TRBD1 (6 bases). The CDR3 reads CASSSEGDEQFF. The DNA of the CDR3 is TGTGCCAGCAGCTCCGAGGGGGATGAGCAGTTCTTC.